The 30 T cell receptor beta chains below come from one sample, sequenced in a study of cytomegalovirus exposure and HLA in healthy donors. This PCR relied on a set of 60 Vbeta primers and 13 Jbeta primers. Sequencing was performed with immunoSEQ multiplex PCR; in TCRdb, only in-frame clones are kept and a portion is missing. The profile shows some 120,000 clones, about three quarters of them singletons. Sequenced: PBMCs. Receptors originate from a female donor in good health and CMV-seronegative.

In this sample, this clone turned up once. The chain employs TRBV13 and TRBJ1-1; D is unresolved. The CDR3 consists of 12 residues. Germline lookup yields CDR1 PRHDT and CDR2 FYEKMQ (reference sequence). Deletions cut 5 bases from V and 6 bases from J, with 10 bases between. The CDR3, as DNA: TGTGCCAGCAGCCCTACAAGCGCTGAAGCTTTCTTT. Amino acids: CASSPTSAEAFF.

As regards this clone: Germline is not matched at one junction end, which may reflect a read error. The rearrangement uses TRBV15 and TRBJ1-4; D gene uncertain. This CDR3 is built from 12 residues. The germline V gene encodes CDR1 LNHNV and CDR2 YYDKDF (reference sequence). The CDR3 sequence: CATSSTNGKLFF. CDR3 bases: TGTGCCACCAGCAGTACAAATGGAAAACTGTTTTTT.

The chain uses TRBV5-8 and TRBJ1-3, with D uncertain. The V end was cut by 2 bases, the J end by 0 bases, with 15 bases between. This CDR3 is 17 amino acids long. Germline V gene sequence: CDR1 SGHTS, CDR2 YDEGEE. CDR3 loop: CASSFLSGSHSGNTIYF. In nucleotides, the CDR3 is TGTGCCAGCAGCTTCTTGAGCGGATCCCACTCTGGAAACACCATATATTTT.

V is TRBV15 and J is TRBJ2-3; no clear D gene. The V end lost 6 bases, the J end lost 4 bases, and 14 bases lay between the germline ends. Looked up from germline, CDR1 is LNHNV and CDR2 is YYDKDF (reference sequence). The CDR3 spans 14 residues. The DNA for the CDR3 is TGTGCCACCAGAGGCCGACGCGGCTCAGATACGCAGTATTTT. Its protein product is CATRGRRGSDTQYF.

As for this clone: Other DNA sequences of this sample code for an identical CDR3. The chain has TRBV19 and TRBJ2-1; perhaps TRBD2 as D (6 bases). Germline CDR1 reads LNHDA; CDR2 reads SQIVND (reference sequence). This CDR3 is built from 15 residues. Trimming left V 1 base short and J 2 bases short, with 9 bases between. The CDR3 DNA follows: TGTGCCAGTAGTATAGGCCGGGGGACCTACAATGAGCAGTTCTTC. Its translation is CASSIGRGTYNEQFF.

The V gene is TRBV5-6, the J gene TRBJ2-5, with D maybe TRBD2 (5 bases). This CDR3 spans 15 amino acids. Trimming removed 6 bases from V and 2 bases from J, with 17 bases in between. The V gene's germline CDR1 is SGHDT and CDR2 YYEEEE. The CDR3: CASTTRFRGQETQYF. CDR3 DNA: TGTGCCAGCACGACCCGGTTCCGGGGTCAAGAGACCCAGTACTTC. The whole variable domain, filled in from reference TRBV5-6 and TRBJ2-5, reads DAGVTQSPTHLIKTRGQQVTLRCSPKSGHDTVSWYQQALGQGPQFIFQYYEEEERQRGNFPDRFSGHQFPNYSSELNVNALLLGDSALYLCASTTRFRGQETQYFGPGTRLLVL.

There are a few counts of this clone. J is TRBJ1-6 and V is TRBV10-3; the D gene is possibly TRBD1 (5 bases). CDR3 size: 14 residues. V shed 10 bases and J shed 5 bases, with 15 bases lying between them. Germline CDR1 reads ENHRY; CDR2 reads SYGVKD. The CDR3 protein is CASSRQLNNSPLHF. The CDR3 region has the DNA TGTGCCAGCAGCCGACAGCTAAATAATTCACCCCTCCACTTT.

This chain links TRBV11-2 with TRBJ1-2; no firm D call. Germline V lookup: CDR1 SGHAT, CDR2 FQNNGV. V was cut by 0 bases and J by 7 bases, with 9 bases left in between. There are 13 residues in the CDR3. CDR3 amino acids: CASSLDLLLGYTF. The DNA of the CDR3 is TGTGCCAGCAGCTTAGACCTTTTACTTGGCTACACCTTC.

A few counts support this clone. This rearrangement joins TRBV19 to TRBJ1-4, with a possible D match to TRBD1 (5 bases). The CDR3 totals 15 residues. Germline CDR1 LNHDA, CDR2 SQIVND (reference sequence). V dropped 4 bases and J dropped 8 bases, with 17 bases sitting between them. CDR3 nucleotides: TGTGCCAGTAGTAAGACAGCGGGCTTTATCGAAAAACTGTTTTTT. This sequence encodes CASSKTAGFIEKLFF. The full variable domain, completed using reference TRBV19 and TRBJ1-4, is DGGITQSPKYLFRKEGQNVTLSCEQNLNHDAMYWYRQDPGQGLRLIYYSQIVNDFQKGDIAEGYSVSREKKESFPLTVTSAQKNPTAFYLCASSKTAGFIEKLFFGSGTQLSVL.

The chain carries TRBV7-2 and TRBJ1-5; the D gene is possibly TRBD1 (5 bases). The CDR3 sequence is 13 residues long. CDR1 and CDR2 (germline): SGHTA, FQGNSA. The V and J ends lost 4 bases and 7 bases respectively, with 11 bases between them. CDR3 nucleotide sequence: TGTGCCAGCAGCTGGGAACAGGCGCAGCCCCAGCATTTT. This codes for CASSWEQAQPQHF. Complete variable domain (other parts from reference TRBV7-2 and TRBJ1-5): GAGVSQSPSNKVTEKGKDVELRCDPISGHTALYWYRQSLGQGLEFLIYFQGNSAPDKSGLPSDRFSAERTGGSVSTLTIQRTQQEDSAVYLCASSWEQAQPQHFGDGTRLSIL.

The J gene is TRBJ1-5, the V gene TRBV6-1, with 8 bases lining up with TRBD1. The V gene end was trimmed by 6 bases and the J gene end by 7 bases; junction bases not matched to a gene: 11. Germline V gene data show CDR1 as MNHNS and CDR2 as SASEGT. This CDR3 contains 15 residues. Here the CDR3 reads CASRPSQGAGQPQHF. The CDR3 DNA reads as TGTGCCAGCAGACCATCCCAGGGGGCAGGACAGCCCCAGCATTTT.

V gene TRBV6-5 combines with J gene TRBJ2-5; TRBD2 agrees at 10 bases. CDR3 size: 15 residues. The V segment lost 6 bases and the J segment 5 bases; nucleotides outside the gene matches: 9. CDR1 and CDR2 (germline): MNHEY, SVGAGI. The CDR3 sequence: CASRFSGGARETQYF. The CDR3 DNA is TGTGCCAGCAGGTTCAGCGGGGGGGCCCGGGAGACCCAGTACTTC.

In nucleotides, the CDR3 is TGCAGCGTTGAGACAGGGGGCAAAGAGCAGTTCTTC. Translated, it gives CSVETGGKEQFF. The chain has TRBV29-1 and TRBJ2-1; 10 bases are a match to TRBD1. The CDR3 sequence is 12 residues long. The germline gives CDR1 SQVTM, CDR2 ANQGSEA. V was clipped by 3 bases and J by 10 bases; unmatched bases: 3.

The chain employs TRBV28 and TRBJ1-1, with D unresolved. Germline lookup yields CDR1 MDHEN and CDR2 SYDVKM. Between the trimmed V and J ends, which lost 11 bases and 7 bases, there was a span of 23 bases. This CDR3 has 14 residues. Here the CDR3 DNA reads TGTGCCTCCCAGTGGACGGGAGAACACGTTGAAGCTTTCTTT. It translates to CASQWTGEHVEAFF.

V usage is TRBV30 and J usage is TRBJ1-1; D ambiguous. This CDR3 has 13 amino acids. From germline, CDR1 is GTSNPN and CDR2 SVGIG (reference sequence). V lost 2 bases to trimming and J lost 3 bases, with 10 bases between them. This CDR3 reads CAWSKNRDTEAFF. For the CDR3, the DNA is TGTGCCTGGAGTAAGAACCGGGACACTGAAGCTTTCTTT.

V is TRBV12-5 and J is TRBJ2-3, with TRBD2 identical over 15 bases. CDR1 is LGHNT and CDR2 is FRNRAP in the germline V gene. Trimming at V came to 5 bases and at J to 5 bases, leaving 8 bases not matched to a gene. The CDR3 has 17 residues. CDR3 residues: CASGRGLAGGVGDTQYF. The CDR3, as DNA: TGTGCTAGTGGTCGGGGACTAGCGGGGGGAGTTGGAGATACGCAGTATTTT.

V gene TRBV7-2 combines with J gene TRBJ1-6, with D possibly being TRBD1 (6 bases). The CDR3 runs 16 residues. The V and J ends lost 5 bases and 5 bases respectively, with 16 bases between them. Germline V gene lookup returns CDR1 SGHTA and CDR2 FQGNSA. CDR3 in amino acids: CASSPRGGANNSPLHF. The CDR3 DNA reads TGTGCCAGCAGCCCCCGTGGGGGGGCTAATAATTCACCCCTCCACTTT. The entire variable domain, with the rest obtained from reference TRBV7-2 and TRBJ1-6, is as follows: GAGVSQSPSNKVTEKGKDVELRCDPISGHTALYWYRQSLGQGLEFLIYFQGNSAPDKSGLPSDRFSAERTGGSVSTLTIQRTQQEDSAVYLCASSPRGGANNSPLHFGNGTRLTVT.

The chain is built from TRBV12-5 and TRBJ2-1; 8 bases are a match to TRBD2. Per germline, CDR1 LGHNT and CDR2 FRNRAP. Losses at the gene ends were 6 bases for V and 6 bases for J; bases not matched to a gene: 10. This CDR3 has 15 amino acids. Here the CDR3 reads CASGIGGGRSNEQFF. The CDR3 region has the DNA TGTGCTAGTGGGATTGGCGGGGGGCGCTCCAATGAGCAGTTCTTC.

This clone showed up just once. The chain links TRBV9 to TRBJ2-7; 10 bases match TRBD1. The CDR3 length is 15 residues. V lost 3 bases, J lost 1 base, and 4 bases stayed unmatched. CDR1 and CDR2 from the germline V gene are SGDLS and YYNGEE. The DNA for the CDR3 is TGTGCCAGCAGCGCGGGACAGGGGAGGTCCTACGAGCAGTACTTC. Its translation: CASSAGQGRSYEQYF.

The genes are TRBV28 and TRBJ1-6, with D perhaps TRBD1 (5 bases). CDR3 length: 18 residues. Germline assignment: CDR1 MDHEN and CDR2 SYDVKM. The V gene lost 5 bases and the J gene lost 0 bases, with 17 bases spanning the gap. CDR3 sequence reads: CASSPEYRGSSYNSPLHF. CDR3 DNA: TGTGCCAGCAGTCCCGAGTACCGGGGGAGCTCCTATAATTCACCCCTCCACTTT.

The chain recombines TRBV5-1 with TRBJ2-5, with TRBD1 identical over 7 bases. The CDR3 is 13 amino acids. Trimming at V came to 0 bases and at J to 4 bases, leaving 0 bases not matched to a gene. Germline loops: CDR1 SGHRS, CDR2 YFSETQ. The CDR3 region is CASSLEGAETQYF. CDR3 DNA: TGCGCCAGCAGCTTGGAGGGGGCAGAGACCCAGTACTTC.

As concerns this clone: The conserved phenylalanine or tryptophan is not found at the CDR3 terminus, so this likely reflects a read error. The J gene is TRBJ2-7, the V gene TRBV6-6, with D possibly being TRBD1 (5 bases). V was shortened by 6 bases and J by 3 bases, with 15 bases between the two germline ends. This CDR3 spans 14 amino acids. Per the germline V gene, CDR1 is MNHNY and CDR2 is SVGAGI (reference sequence). The DNA for the CDR3 is TGTGCCAGCAGCCTCATGGACAAGAACTACGAGCAGTACCTC. Translating it yields CASSLMDKNYEQYL.

This clone was found a few times. This rearrangement joins TRBV10-2 to TRBJ1-4, with a weak D call TRBD1 (6 bases). Trimming left V 6 bases short and J 0 bases short, with 8 bases between. Germline V gives CDR1 WSHSY, CDR2 SAAADI. The CDR3 loop spans 14 amino acids. This chain's CDR3 is CASRRTATNEKLFF. The CDR3, as DNA: TGCGCCAGCAGGCGGACAGCAACTAATGAAAAACTGTTTTTT.

The rearrangement links TRBV2 to TRBJ2-4; 8 nucleotides align to TRBD1. The junction had 1 base not matched to a gene; V was cut back by 5 bases and J by 1 base. From germline, CDR1 is SNHLY and CDR2 FYNNEI. The CDR3 contains 14 residues. CDR3 bases: TGTGCCAGCAGTTCAGGGGGCGCCAAAAACATTCAGTACTTC. Encoded protein: CASSSGGAKNIQYF.

The CDR3 DNA reads as TGTGCCAGCAGCTTAGGGGGCTCCTACAGGGCTACTGAAGCTTTCTTT. It specifies CASSLGGSYRATEAFF. V usage is TRBV11-2 and J usage is TRBJ1-1; D is perhaps TRBD1 (6 bases). Germline V gene lookup returns CDR1 SGHAT and CDR2 FQNNGV. Deletions cut 1 base from V and 5 bases from J, with 17 bases between. CDR3 length: 16 residues.

This chain links TRBV30 with TRBJ2-1, with 14 bases that match TRBD2. CDR3 length equals 17 residues. Germline V gives CDR1 GTSNPN, CDR2 SVGIG (reference sequence). Trimming cost V 5 bases and J 0 bases; bases outside gene matches: 6. The CDR3 DNA reads as TGTGCCTGGGCCGGGACTAGCGGGGGTAGCTCCTACAATGAGCAGTTCTTC. Protein: CAWAGTSGGSSYNEQFF.

The gene calls are TRBV7-5 and TRBJ2-7; the D call in the table, TRBD1, was not verified against the DNA. TRBV7-5 is a pseudogene segment. This CDR3 is built from 15 residues. CDR3 DNA sequence: TGTGTCAGAAGCCACCTAAGGGACAGGTCCTACGAGCAGTACTTC. It codes for CVRSHLRDRSYEQYF.

The chain is built from TRBV7-6 and TRBJ1-3; 9 bases align to TRBD1. This CDR3 spans 16 amino acids. Losses at the gene ends were 7 bases for V and 2 bases for J; bases not matched to a gene: 9. Germline CDR1 and CDR2: SGHVS and FNYEAQ. The CDR3 region is CASTPSGTGPGNTIYF. CDR3 DNA sequence: TGTGCCAGCACCCCCAGCGGGACAGGGCCTGGAAACACCATATATTTT.

This sequence joins TRBV6-5 and TRBJ2-2; D not resolved. This CDR3 spans 11 amino acids. Trimming left V 7 bases short and J 5 bases short, with 5 bases between. Per the germline V gene, CDR1 is MNHEY and CDR2 is SVGAGI. The CDR3 loop is CASKETGELFF. DNA of the CDR3: TGTGCCAGCAAAGAGACCGGGGAGCTGTTTTTT.

The chain recombines TRBV5-4 with TRBJ2-5; the match to TRBD2 covers 7 bases. V dropped 4 bases and J dropped 3; count of bases not matched to a gene: 9. The CDR3 is 15 residues long. Germline CDR1 is SGHNT and CDR2 is YYREEE (reference sequence). The CDR3 is CASSGAPLAEETQYF. In nucleotides, the CDR3 is TGTGCCAGCAGCGGAGCACCCCTAGCGGAAGAGACCCAGTACTTC.